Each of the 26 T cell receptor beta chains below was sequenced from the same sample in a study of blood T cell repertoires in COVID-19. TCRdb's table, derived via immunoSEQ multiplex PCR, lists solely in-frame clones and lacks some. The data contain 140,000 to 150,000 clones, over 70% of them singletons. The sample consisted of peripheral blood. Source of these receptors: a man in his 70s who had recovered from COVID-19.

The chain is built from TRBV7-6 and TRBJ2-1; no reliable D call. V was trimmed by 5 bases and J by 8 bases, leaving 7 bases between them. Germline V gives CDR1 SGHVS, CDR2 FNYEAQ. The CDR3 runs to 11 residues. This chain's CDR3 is CASSTNDEQFF. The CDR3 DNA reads TGTGCCAGCAGCACTAACGATGAGCAGTTCTTC.

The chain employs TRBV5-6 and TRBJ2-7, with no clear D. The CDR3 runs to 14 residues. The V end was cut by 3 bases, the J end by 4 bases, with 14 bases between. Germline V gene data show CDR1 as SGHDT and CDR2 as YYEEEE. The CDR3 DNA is TGTGCCAGCAGCTCCCGGGTATTCTCTTACGAGCAGTACTTC. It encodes CASSSRVFSYEQYF.

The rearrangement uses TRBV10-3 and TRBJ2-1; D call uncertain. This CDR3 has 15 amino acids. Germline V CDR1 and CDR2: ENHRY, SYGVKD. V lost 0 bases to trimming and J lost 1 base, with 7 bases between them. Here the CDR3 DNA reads TGTGCCATCAGTGAGTCTCCCGGGTCCTACAATGAGCAGTTCTTC. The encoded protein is CAISESPGSYNEQFF.

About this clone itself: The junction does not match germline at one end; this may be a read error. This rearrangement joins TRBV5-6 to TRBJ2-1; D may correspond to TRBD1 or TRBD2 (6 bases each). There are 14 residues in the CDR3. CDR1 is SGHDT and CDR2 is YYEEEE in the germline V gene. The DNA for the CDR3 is TGTGCCAGCCGCTTGGGGGGCGCGTACAATGAGCAGTTCTTC. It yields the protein CASRLGGAYNEQFF. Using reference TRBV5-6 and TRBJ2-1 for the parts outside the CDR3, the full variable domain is DAGVTQSPTHLIKTRGQQVTLRCSPKSGHDTVSWYQQALGQGPQFIFQYYEEEERQRGNFPDRFSGHQFPNYSSELNVNALLLGDSALYLCASRLGGAYNEQFFGPGTRLTVL.

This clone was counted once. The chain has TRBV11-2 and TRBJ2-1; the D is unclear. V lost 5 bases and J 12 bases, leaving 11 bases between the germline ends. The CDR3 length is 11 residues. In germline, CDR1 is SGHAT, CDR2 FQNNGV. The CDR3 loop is CASSLGFRQFF. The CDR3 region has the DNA TGTGCCAGCAGCCTCGGGTTTCGGCAGTTCTTC.

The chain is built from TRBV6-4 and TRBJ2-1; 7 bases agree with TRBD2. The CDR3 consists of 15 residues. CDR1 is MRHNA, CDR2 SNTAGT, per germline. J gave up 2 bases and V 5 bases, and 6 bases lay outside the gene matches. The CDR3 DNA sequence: TGTGCCAGCAGTCCCACTAGCGCCACCTACAATGAGCAGTTCTTC. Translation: CASSPTSATYNEQFF.

The CDR3 sequence: CASSLTSGREETQYF. CDR3 bases: TGTGCCAGCAGCTTGACTAGCGGGAGGGAAGAGACCCAGTACTTC. The chain carries TRBV5-4 and TRBJ2-5; 13 positions agree with TRBD2. Germline V CDR1 and CDR2: SGHNT, YYREEE (reference sequence). The V and J ends lost 1 base and 3 bases, in that order; junction bases with no gene match: 0. This CDR3 contains 15 residues.

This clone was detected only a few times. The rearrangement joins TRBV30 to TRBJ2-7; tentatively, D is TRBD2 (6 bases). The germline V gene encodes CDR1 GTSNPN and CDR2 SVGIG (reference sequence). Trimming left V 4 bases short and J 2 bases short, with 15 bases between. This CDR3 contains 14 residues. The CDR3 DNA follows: TGTGCCTGGACGACGGGAGATCCGACCTACGAGCAGTACTTC. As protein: CAWTTGDPTYEQYF.

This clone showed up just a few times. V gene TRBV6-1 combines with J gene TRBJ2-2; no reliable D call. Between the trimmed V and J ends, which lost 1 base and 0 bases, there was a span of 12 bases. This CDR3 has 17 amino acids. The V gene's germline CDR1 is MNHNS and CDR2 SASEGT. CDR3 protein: CASSEERGGANTGELFF. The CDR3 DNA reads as TGTGCCAGCAGTGAAGAGAGAGGCGGAGCGAACACCGGGGAGCTGTTTTTT.

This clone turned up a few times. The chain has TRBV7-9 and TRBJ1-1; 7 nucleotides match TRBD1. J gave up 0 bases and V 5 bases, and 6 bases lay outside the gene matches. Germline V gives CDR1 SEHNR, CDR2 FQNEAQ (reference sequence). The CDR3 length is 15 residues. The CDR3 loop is CASSPGQSLNTEAFF. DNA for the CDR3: TGTGCCAGCAGCCCGGGACAGTCCCTGAACACTGAAGCTTTCTTT.

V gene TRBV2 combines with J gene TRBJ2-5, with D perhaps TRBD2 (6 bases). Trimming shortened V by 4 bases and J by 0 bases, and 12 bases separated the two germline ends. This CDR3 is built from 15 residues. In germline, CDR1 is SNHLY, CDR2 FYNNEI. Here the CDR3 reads CASSVPEGHQETQYF. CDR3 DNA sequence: TGTGCCAGCAGTGTTCCGGAGGGCCACCAAGAGACCCAGTACTTC.

CDR3 region: CASSPGGTLIGNEQYF. CDR3 DNA: TGTGCCAGCAGCCCAGGGGGGACCTTAATCGGGAACGAGCAGTACTTC. This chain uses TRBV11-3 with TRBJ2-7; D possibly corresponds to TRBD1 (7 bases). V lost 5 bases, J lost 5 bases, and 22 bases lay in between. There are 16 residues in the CDR3. Germline CDR1 SGHNT, CDR2 YENEEA.

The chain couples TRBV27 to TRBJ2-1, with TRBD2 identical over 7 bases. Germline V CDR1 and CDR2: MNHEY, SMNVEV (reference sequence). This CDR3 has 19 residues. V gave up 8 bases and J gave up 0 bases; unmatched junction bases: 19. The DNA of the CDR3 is TGTGCCAGCCGTAACCGTCTAGCGGATTCACTGAGCTCCTACAATGAGCAGTTCTTC. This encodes CASRNRLADSLSSYNEQFF.

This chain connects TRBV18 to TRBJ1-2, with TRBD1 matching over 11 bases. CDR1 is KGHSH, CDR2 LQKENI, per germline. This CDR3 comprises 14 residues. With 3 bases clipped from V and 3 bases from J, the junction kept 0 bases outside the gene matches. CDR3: CASSPGQGDYGYTF. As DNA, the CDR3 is TGTGCCAGCTCACCGGGACAGGGGGACTATGGCTACACCTTC.

The CDR3 DNA reads as TGCAGCGTTGATGGACTAGCGGCAGATACGCAGTATTTT. Residues: CSVDGLAADTQYF. This rearrangement joins TRBV29-1 to TRBJ2-3; 10 nucleotides agree with TRBD2. Trimming cost V 3 bases and J 4 bases; bases outside gene matches: 1. Germline lookup yields CDR1 SQVTM and CDR2 ANQGSEA. The CDR3 totals 13 residues.

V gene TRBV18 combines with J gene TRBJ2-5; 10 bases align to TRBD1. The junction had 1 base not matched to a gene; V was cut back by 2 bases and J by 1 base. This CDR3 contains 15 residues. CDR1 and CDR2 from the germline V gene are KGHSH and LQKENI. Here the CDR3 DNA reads TGTGCCAGCTCACCATGGGACAGGGGCCAAGAGACCCAGTACTTC. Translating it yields CASSPWDRGQETQYF.

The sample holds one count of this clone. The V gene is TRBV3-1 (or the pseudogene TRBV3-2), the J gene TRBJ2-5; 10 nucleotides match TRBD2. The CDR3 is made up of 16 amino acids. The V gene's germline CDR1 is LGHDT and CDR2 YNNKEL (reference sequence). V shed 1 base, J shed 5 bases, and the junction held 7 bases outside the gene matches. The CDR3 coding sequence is TGTGCCAGCAGCCAAGTCCTAGCGGGAGATGGGGAGACCCAGTACTTC. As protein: CASSQVLAGDGETQYF.

As DNA, the CDR3 is TGTGCCAGCAGGAGGACAGGGGGCACTGAAGCTTTCTTT. Its translation: CASRRTGGTEAFF. The chain joins TRBV12-3 or TRBV12-4 to TRBJ1-1, with 10 bases fitting TRBD1. The CDR3 totals 13 residues. V trimming: 6 bases; J trimming: 4 bases; junction bases outside the gene matches: 2.

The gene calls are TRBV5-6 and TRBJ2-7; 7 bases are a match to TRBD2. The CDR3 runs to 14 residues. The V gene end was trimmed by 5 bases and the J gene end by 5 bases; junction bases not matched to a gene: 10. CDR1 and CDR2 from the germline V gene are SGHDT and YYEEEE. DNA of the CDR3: TGTGCCAGCAGTTGGGGGGGAGGTCGGAACGAGCAGTACTTC. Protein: CASSWGGGRNEQYF.

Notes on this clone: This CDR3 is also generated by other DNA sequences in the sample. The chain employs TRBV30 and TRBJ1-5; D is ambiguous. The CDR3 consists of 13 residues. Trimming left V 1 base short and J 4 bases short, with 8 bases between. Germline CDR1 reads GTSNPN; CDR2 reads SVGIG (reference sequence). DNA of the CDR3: TGTGCCTGGAGTGCAGGAAGAAATCAGCCCCAGCATTTT. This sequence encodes CAWSAGRNQPQHF. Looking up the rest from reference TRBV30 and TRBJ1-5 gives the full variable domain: SQTIHQWPATLVQPVGSPLSLECTVEGTSNPNLYWYRQAAGRGLQLLFYSVGIGQISSEVPQNLSASRPQDRQFILSSKKLLLSDSGFYLCAWSAGRNQPQHFGDGTRLSIL.

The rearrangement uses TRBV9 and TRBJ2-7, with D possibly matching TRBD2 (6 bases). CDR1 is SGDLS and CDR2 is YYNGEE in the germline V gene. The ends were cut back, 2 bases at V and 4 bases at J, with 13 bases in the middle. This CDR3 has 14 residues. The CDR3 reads CASSVTDGTYEQYF. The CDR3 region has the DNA TGTGCCAGCAGCGTCACGGACGGGACTTACGAGCAGTACTTC.

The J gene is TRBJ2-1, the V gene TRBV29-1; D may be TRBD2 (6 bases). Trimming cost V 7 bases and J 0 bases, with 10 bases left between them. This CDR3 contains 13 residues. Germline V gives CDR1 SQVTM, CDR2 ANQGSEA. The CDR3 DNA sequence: TGCAGCGCCGAGCGGGTCTCCTACAATGAGCAGTTCTTC. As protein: CSAERVSYNEQFF.

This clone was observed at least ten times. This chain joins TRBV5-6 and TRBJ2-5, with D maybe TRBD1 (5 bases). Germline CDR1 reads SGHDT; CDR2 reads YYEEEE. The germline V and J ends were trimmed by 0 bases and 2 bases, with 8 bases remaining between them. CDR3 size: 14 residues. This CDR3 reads CASSLVYRQETQYF. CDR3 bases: TGTGCCAGCAGCTTGGTGTACAGGCAAGAGACCCAGTACTTC.

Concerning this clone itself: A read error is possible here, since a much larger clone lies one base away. DNA of the CDR3: TGTGCCAGCTTGGACAGGGCGAACACTGAAGCTTTCTTT. It is translated as CASLDRANTEAFF. This chain joins TRBV7-9 and TRBJ1-1, with 8 bases matching TRBD1. This CDR3 region has 13 residues. The ends lost 8 bases at V and 1 base at J; junction bases unmatched: 3. Germline V CDR1 and CDR2: SEHNR, FQNEAQ (reference sequence).

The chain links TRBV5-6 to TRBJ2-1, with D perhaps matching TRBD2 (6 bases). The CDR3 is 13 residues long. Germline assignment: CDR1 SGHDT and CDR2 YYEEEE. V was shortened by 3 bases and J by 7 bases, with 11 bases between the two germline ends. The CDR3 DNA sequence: TGTGCCAGCAGCTCCGGGACTCGGAATGAGCAGTTCTTC. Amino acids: CASSSGTRNEQFF.

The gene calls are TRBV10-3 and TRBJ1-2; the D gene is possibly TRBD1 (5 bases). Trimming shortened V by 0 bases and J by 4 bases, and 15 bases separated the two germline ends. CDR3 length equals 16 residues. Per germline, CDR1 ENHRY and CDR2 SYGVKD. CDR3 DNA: TGTGCCATCAGTGAGTCATTTTCAGGGAACGGCTATGGCTACACCTTC. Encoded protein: CAISESFSGNGYGYTF.